A single sample is the source of the 20 T cell receptor beta chains below, sequenced in a study of blood T cell repertoires in COVID-19. Some clones are missing from TCRdb's copy, which holds only in-frame ones; the method was immunoSEQ multiplex PCR. The data show fewer than 250,000 clones, 85% to 90% seen once. Sequenced sample: PBMCs or T cells enriched from blood (not recorded which). The receptor source for this set is a man between 45 and 60 years old who had been exposed to COVID-19.

V and J are TRBV5-4 and TRBJ2-2; TRBD1 is a possible D gene (6 bases). Germline CDR1 reads SGHNT; CDR2 reads YYREEE (reference sequence). Trimming removed 4 bases from V and 9 bases from J, with 13 bases in between. The CDR3 loop spans 13 amino acids. The CDR3 DNA is TGTGCCAGCAGCACAAAACAGGGCCGGGAGCTGTTTTTT. It codes for CASSTKQGRELFF.

This chain connects TRBV5-4 to TRBJ2-1; 9 bases map to TRBD2. Germline CDR1 SGHNT, CDR2 YYREEE (reference sequence). The CDR3 has 16 amino acids. Germline trimming cut 2 bases from V and 4 bases from J; bases unmatched to any gene: 7. The CDR3 DNA follows: TGTGCCAGCAGCTTCGGTGGGCTAGCGGGATACAATGAGCAGTTCTTC. Protein product: CASSFGGLAGYNEQFF.

The chain joins TRBV7-3 to TRBJ1-2; no reliable D call. Germline lookup yields CDR1 SGHTA and CDR2 FQGTGA. The CDR3 loop spans 13 amino acids. With 5 bases removed from V and 6 bases from J, the gap between germline ends came to 13 bases. DNA for the CDR3: TGTGCCAGCAGCACGGATCGGAGGGATGGCTACACCTTC. It specifies CASSTDRRDGYTF.

The chain joins TRBV7-2 to TRBJ1-3; no firm D call. The V gene lost 7 bases and the J gene lost 4 bases, with 14 bases spanning the gap. This CDR3 comprises 14 residues. Germline CDR1 is SGHTA and CDR2 is FQGNSA. For the CDR3, the DNA is TGTGCCAGCACCGACCGTGCGGGCGGAAACACCATATATTTT. This gives the protein CASTDRAGGNTIYF.

The chain has TRBV5-1 and TRBJ1-1; D possibly corresponds to TRBD1 (6 bases). Per germline, CDR1 SGHRS and CDR2 YFSETQ. The CDR3 is 14 residues long. The germline V and J ends were trimmed by 3 bases and 2 bases, with 11 bases remaining between them. The CDR3 sequence is CASSYRGGNTEAFF. The CDR3 nucleotides read TGCGCCAGCAGCTACCGAGGGGGAAACACTGAAGCTTTCTTT.

V usage is TRBV19 and J usage is TRBJ1-4; no clear D gene. This CDR3 contains 15 residues. V was pared by 3 bases and J by 4 bases, with 12 bases between. Per germline, CDR1 LNHDA and CDR2 SQIVND (reference sequence). CDR3 DNA: TGTGCCAGTAGTATTAGGCAGGCGATTAATGAAAAACTGTTTTTT. This gives the protein CASSIRQAINEKLFF. The full variable domain, completed using reference TRBV19 and TRBJ1-4, is DGGITQSPKYLFRKEGQNVTLSCEQNLNHDAMYWYRQDPGQGLRLIYYSQIVNDFQKGDIAEGYSVSREKKESFPLTVTSAQKNPTAFYLCASSIRQAINEKLFFGSGTQLSVL.

The rearrangement links TRBV5-6 to TRBJ1-5; 7 nucleotides match TRBD1. The CDR3 covers 12 residues. V was pared by 3 bases and J by 6 bases, with 0 bases of the junction left unmatched. The V gene's germline CDR1 is SGHDT and CDR2 YYEEEE. The CDR3 here is CASSYRGQPQHF. In DNA, the CDR3 is TGTGCCAGCAGCTACAGGGGTCAGCCCCAGCATTTT.

CDR3 sequence (DNA): TGTGCCAGCAGCCAGAACAGGGGAATGGAAAAACTGTTTTTT. As protein: CASSQNRGMEKLFF. The chain links TRBV3-1 (or the pseudogene TRBV3-2) to TRBJ1-4; TRBD1 matches 7 bases. The V and J ends lost 3 bases and 8 bases, in that order; junction bases with no gene match: 6. The germline CDR1 and CDR2 sequences are LGHDT and YNNKEL (reference sequence). This CDR3 has 14 residues.

The V call is TRBV10-3, the J call TRBJ1-5, with 7 bases that match TRBD1. Germline V gene data show CDR1 as ENHRY and CDR2 as SYGVKD. The J segment lost 2 bases and the V segment lost 4 bases, leaving 2 bases of the junction unmatched. CDR3 length: 14 residues. The CDR3 loop reads CAISAGTGNQPQHF. DNA for the CDR3: TGTGCCATCAGTGCCGGGACAGGCAATCAGCCCCAGCATTTT.

The rearrangement links TRBV7-9 to TRBJ1-4; no definite D call. The CDR3 totals 13 residues. The germline V gene encodes CDR1 SEHNR and CDR2 FQNEAQ (reference sequence). The V end lost 2 bases, the J end lost 8 bases, and 9 bases lay between the germline ends. The CDR3: CASSLNTPEKLFF. The CDR3 region has the DNA TGTGCCAGCAGCTTAAATACACCGGAAAAACTGTTTTTT. The full variable domain, its missing parts supplied by reference TRBV7-9 and TRBJ1-4, is DTGVSQNPRHKITKRGQNVTFRCDPISEHNRLYWYRQTLGQGPEFLTYFQNEAQLEKSRLLSDRFSAERPKGSFSTLEIQRTEQGDSAMYLCASSLNTPEKLFFGSGTQLSVL.

This chain joins TRBV7-8 and TRBJ1-4; TRBD1 aligns across 8 bases. This CDR3 comprises 15 residues. V dropped 6 bases and J dropped 0; count of bases not matched to a gene: 3. Germline CDR1 is SGHVS and CDR2 is FQNEAQ. DNA of the CDR3: TGTGCCAGCAGTACAGGGGGAACAACTAATGAAAAACTGTTTTTT. Protein product: CASSTGGTTNEKLFF. The variable domain in full, completed from reference TRBV7-8 and TRBJ1-4, reads GAGVSQSPRYKVAKRGQDVALRCDPISGHVSLFWYQQALGQGPEFLTYFQNEAQLDKSGLPSDRFFAERPEGSVSTLKIQRTQQEDSAVYLCASSTGGTTNEKLFFGSGTQLSVL.

The rearrangement uses TRBV28 and TRBJ2-1; 8 nucleotides line up with TRBD2. V lost 7 bases, J lost 6 bases, and 5 bases stayed unmatched. CDR1 and CDR2 (germline): MDHEN, SYDVKM. The CDR3 sequence is 13 residues long. The DNA of the CDR3 is TGTGCCAGCAACAACGGACTAGCCAATGAGCAGTTCTTC. Residues: CASNNGLANEQFF.

The V gene is TRBV5-6, the J gene TRBJ2-7; TRBD1 aligns across 7 bases. CDR3 length: 12 amino acids. Germline V gives CDR1 SGHDT, CDR2 YYEEEE. V was clipped by 3 bases and J by 4 bases; unmatched bases: 1. The CDR3 loop reads CASSWGQYEQYV. The CDR3 region has the DNA TGTGCCAGCAGCTGGGGACAGTACGAGCAGTACGTC.

The DNA of the CDR3 is TGCAGTGCTAGTACTCCGGGAGCTTCGCATCTTCCCCAGCATTTT. Its protein product is CSASTPGASHLPQHF. The gene calls are TRBV20-1 and TRBJ1-5, with D unclear. The V gene lost 3 bases and the J gene lost 10 bases, with 22 bases spanning the gap. This CDR3 has 15 residues. Germline CDR1 DFQATT, CDR2 SNEGSKA (reference sequence).

This clone was found once. The chain employs TRBV19 and TRBJ2-5; D perhaps matches TRBD2 (5 bases). V lost 11 bases and J lost 5, with 9 bases in between. The germline CDR1 and CDR2 sequences are LNHDA and SQIVND (reference sequence). The CDR3 length is 10 residues. CDR3 coding DNA: TGTGCCGCCGGGGAGGAGACCCAGTACTTC. The encoded protein is CAAGEETQYF.

The chain is built from TRBV28 and TRBJ2-1; 9 positions agree with TRBD1. This CDR3 comprises 15 residues. Per germline, CDR1 MDHEN and CDR2 SYDVKM. V lost 6 bases to trimming and J lost 2 bases; unmatched junction nucleotides: 5. The CDR3 DNA follows: TGTGCCAGCAGGTCGGGACAGGGTACCTACAATGAGCAGTTCTTC. This translates into CASRSGQGTYNEQFF.

V and J are TRBV15 and TRBJ1-5, with TRBD1 identical over 8 bases. V dropped 0 bases and J dropped 5; count of bases not matched to a gene: 9. Germline V gives CDR1 LNHNV, CDR2 YYDKDF (reference sequence). The CDR3 runs to 17 residues. CDR3 in amino acids: CATSRDTSAGGYQPQHF. The CDR3 DNA is TGTGCCACCAGCAGAGATACCTCGGCAGGGGGCTATCAGCCCCAGCATTTT.

This clone was detected once. The chain recombines TRBV5-4 with TRBJ2-1; 8 bases align to TRBD1. Per the germline V gene, CDR1 is SGHNT and CDR2 is YYREEE (reference sequence). Unmatched junction bases numbered 8, after V lost 2 bases and J lost 4 bases. CDR3 length equals 16 residues. CDR3 DNA: TGTGCCAGCAGCTTAACCCGGACAGGGATGTACAATGAGCAGTTCTTC. Its protein product is CASSLTRTGMYNEQFF.

The V gene is TRBV5-1, the J gene TRBJ2-5, with a weak D call TRBD1 (5 bases). V dropped 0 bases and J dropped 9 bases, with 12 bases sitting between them. This CDR3 is built from 13 residues. The V gene's germline CDR1 is SGHRS and CDR2 YFSETQ. CDR3 loop: CASSLVGLSAQYF. The CDR3 DNA reads TGCGCCAGCAGCTTGGTGGGGCTTTCGGCCCAGTACTTC.

The chain combines TRBV18 with TRBJ1-2; D remains ambiguous. This CDR3 comprises 19 residues. V was clipped by 2 bases and J by 8 bases, with 30 bases between them. Germline CDR1 is KGHSH and CDR2 is LQKENI. The CDR3, as DNA: TGTGCCAGCTCACCAGATTTAAACCGGGAGAGGACCTATCCATGGGGCTACACCTTC. Encoded protein: CASSPDLNRERTYPWGYTF.